Each of the 10 T cell receptor beta chains below was sequenced from the same sample in a study of blood T cell repertoires in COVID-19. Generated by immunoSEQ multiplex PCR, the TCRdb table keeps only in-frame clones and is missing some. Here the sample spans roughly 66,000 clones, about 90% being singletons. The specimen sequenced was peripheral blood. The receptor set was obtained from a human donor in a cohort sampled during active COVID-19.

The chain links TRBV5-1 to TRBJ2-1; 12 bases fit TRBD2. The germline gives CDR1 SGHRS, CDR2 YFSETQ. V shed 4 bases, J shed 6 bases, and the junction held 8 bases outside the gene matches. The CDR3 is made up of 16 amino acids. In DNA, the CDR3 is TGCGCCAGCAGCCTCGGACTAGCGGGAACGGGCAATGAGCAGTTCTTC. It is translated as CASSLGLAGTGNEQFF.

The chain recombines TRBV2 with TRBJ1-1; D might be TRBD1 (5 bases). The CDR3 contains 14 residues. Germline CDR1 SNHLY, CDR2 FYNNEI. The V and J ends lost 4 bases and 3 bases respectively, with 12 bases between them. CDR3 sequence reads: CASSVDSVYTEAFF. The CDR3 nucleotides read TGTGCCAGCAGTGTAGACAGCGTCTACACTGAAGCTTTCTTT.

This rearrangement joins TRBV5-1 to TRBJ2-1, with a possible D match to TRBD2 (5 bases). Germline-derived CDR1 and CDR2 are SGHRS and YFSETQ. V gave up 4 bases and J gave up 0 bases, with 11 bases separating them. This CDR3 comprises 15 residues. The chain's CDR3 is CASSPSKLSYNEQFF. Here the CDR3 DNA reads TGCGCCAGCAGCCCTAGCAAACTCTCCTACAATGAGCAGTTCTTC.

The sample holds one count of this clone. V is TRBV7-9 and J is TRBJ1-1; D gene unclear. V lost 3 bases and J lost 3, with 8 bases in between. The CDR3 runs 13 residues. The germline CDR1 and CDR2 sequences are SEHNR and FQNEAQ (reference sequence). The CDR3 sequence is CASSFIADTEAFF. CDR3 DNA sequence: TGTGCCAGCAGCTTTATAGCAGACACTGAAGCTTTCTTT.

V is TRBV19 and J is TRBJ2-2; 10 nucleotides match TRBD1. The CDR3 length is 18 residues. Germline CDR1 and CDR2: LNHDA and SQIVND (reference sequence). The V segment lost 1 base and the J segment 0 bases; nucleotides outside the gene matches: 5. The CDR3 DNA sequence: TGTGCCAGTAGTATAGTAGGGGACAGGGGAACGAACACCGGGGAGCTGTTTTTT. Encoded protein: CASSIVGDRGTNTGELFF.

This rearrangement joins TRBV29-1 to TRBJ1-1; 8 nucleotides match TRBD1. Per germline, CDR1 SQVTM and CDR2 ANQGSEA. V shed 5 bases and J 1 base; nucleotides not matched to a gene: 6. The CDR3 spans 14 residues. The CDR3 DNA sequence: TGCAGCGTTACGGCGACAGGGGAGAACACTGAAGCTTTCTTT. This gives the protein CSVTATGENTEAFF.

V is TRBV19 and J is TRBJ2-4, with TRBD1 matching 9 bases. The CDR3 covers 14 residues. With 2 bases clipped from V and 7 bases from J, the junction kept 3 bases outside the gene matches. Germline V gene sequence: CDR1 LNHDA, CDR2 SQIVND (reference sequence). In DNA form, the CDR3 reads TGTGCCAGTAGTATAACAGGGGGCTCGAACATTCAGTACTTC. This gives the protein CASSITGGSNIQYF.

The genes are TRBV2 and TRBJ2-3; 9 bases match TRBD2. This CDR3 is built from 16 residues. Germline lookup yields CDR1 SNHLY and CDR2 FYNNEI. J lost 0 bases, V lost 2 bases, and 3 bases had no gene match. The CDR3 bases are TGTGCCAGCAGTGAACAGGGACTAGCCAGCACAGATACGCAGTATTTT. Protein: CASSEQGLASTDTQYF.

The V and J genes are TRBV10-1 and TRBJ2-5, with 7 positions matching TRBD1. CDR1 is WNHNN, CDR2 SYGVQD, per germline (reference sequence). J gave up 5 bases and V 6 bases, and 9 bases lay outside the gene matches. The CDR3 runs to 14 residues. For the CDR3, the DNA is TGCGCCAGCAGCGCGACAGGGTTTGTTGAGACCCAGTACTTC. The encoded protein is CASSATGFVETQYF.

The V call is TRBV6-4, the J call TRBJ2-2; TRBD2 might be the D (7 bases). Per germline, CDR1 MRHNA and CDR2 SNTAGT. V was trimmed by 4 bases and J by 7 bases, leaving 19 bases between them. The CDR3 has 16 amino acids. The CDR3 loop reads CASSGLGGGLGGELFF. The DNA of the CDR3 is TGTGCCAGCAGTGGGTTAGGGGGAGGGCTTGGCGGGGAGCTGTTTTTT.